The rows below give T cell receptor beta chains drawn from one sample of a study of control samples from healthy donors and cancer patients. This table comes from immunoSEQ multiplex PCR, and its TCRdb copy is limited to in-frame clones, with some not included. The table lists under 150,000 clones, approximately 91% of them singletons. The sample comprised blood. The source of these receptors is a man aged 25-45 years in good health. Both conserved end residues are part of each CDR3. The D gene is left open where the match is weak. The size field is filled for only some rows; it gives once, few, many or a size class.

>TRBV7-2|14|NA|TRBJ2-1|few
TGTGCCAGTCACAGGGACACCCTGTGGAATGAGCAGTTCTTC
CASHRDTLWNEQFF
>TRBV4-1|17|TRBD2|TRBJ2-3|NA
TGCGCCAGCAGCCAAGACCGGACTAGCGGGGGGGTAGATACGCAGTATTTT
CASSQDRTSGGVDTQYF
>TRBV5-1|11|TRBD1|TRBJ2-7|NA
TGCGCCAGCAGGAACAAAGGACAGGAGGACTTC
CASRNKGQEDF
>TRBV5-6|12|NA|TRBJ1-1|NA
TGTGCCAGCAGCCAAGGAACAACTGAAGCTTTCTTT
CASSQGTTEAFF
>TRBV4-3|14|NA|TRBJ1-1|NA
TGCGCCAGCAGCCAAGATATGAGGGTTACTGAAGCTTTCTTT
CASSQDMRVTEAFF
>TRBV9|16|NA|TRBJ1-3|NA
TGTGCCAGCAGCGTAGCCCCAGGGCCAGGGCATGTCACCATATATTTT
CASSVAPGPGHVTIYF
>TRBV4-3|21|TRBD2|TRBJ2-1|NA
TGCGCCAGCAGCCAAGATAGTTTAGGGCTAGCGGGGGGAGATGCTTACAATGAGCAGTTCTTC
CASSQDSLGLAGGDAYNEQFF
>TRBV10-3|15|NA|TRBJ1-1|NA
TGTGCCATCAGTGAGTCAGCGACGGTGAACACTGAAGCTTTCTTT
CAISESATVNTEAFF
>TRBV27|16|TRBD1|TRBJ1-5|NA
TGTGCCAGCAGCACTAAAGGGGGCTCGAGCAATCAGCCCCAGCATTTT
CASSTKGGSSNQPQHF
>TRBV3-1/TRBV3-2|12|NA|TRBJ2-1|NA
TGTGCCAGCAGCCAAGGCGAAAGGGAGCAGTTCTTC
CASSQGEREQFF
>TRBV24-1|13|NA|TRBJ1-1|NA
TGTGCCACCAGTGATATGGGGAACACTGAAGCTTTCTTT
CATSDMGNTEAFF
>TRBV5-4|13|TRBD1|TRBJ1-1|once
TGTGCCACCCAGACAGGGGACGACACTGAAGCTTTCTTT
CATQTGDDTEAFF
>TRBV24-1|13|NA|TRBJ2-7|NA
TGTGCCACCAGTGATTTGAGAGACGCTCGGCAGTACTTC
CATSDLRDARQYF
>TRBV3-1/TRBV3-2|16|TRBD1|TRBJ2-7|NA
TGTGCCAGCAGCCAAAAAGGACAGGGCCTTACATACGAGCAGTACTTC
CASSQKGQGLTYEQYF
>TRBV6-4|17|TRBD1|TRBJ1-2|NA
TGTGCCAGCAGTGACTCGATCGACAGGGGGATCTTCTATGGCTACACCTTC
CASSDSIDRGIFYGYTF
>TRBV6-5|14|TRBD1|TRBJ2-5|NA
TGTGCCAGCAGCCGGGACAGGGGCCAAGAGACCCAGTACTTC
CASSRDRGQETQYF
>TRBV6-6|14|NA|TRBJ2-7|NA
TGTGCCAGCAGTCTAACGTTGGGCTCGGGCGAGCAGTACTTC
CASSLTLGSGEQYF
>TRBV6-5|15|TRBD1|TRBJ1-2|NA
TGTGCCAGCAGTTACCGACGACAGGGGGCCTATGGCTACACCTTC
CASSYRRQGAYGYTF
>TRBV24-1|15|NA|TRBJ2-1|NA
TGTGCCACCAGTGATTATGGGACCACTTTTCGCGAGCAGTTCTTC
CATSDYGTTFREQFF